This T cell receptor beta chain was profiled in a study of blood T cells in healthy people across ages. Study-wide findings and caveats: Estimates of diversity drawn from one million T cells were considered underestimates.

Donors ranged from roughly 6 to 100 years old and were healthy Caucasians in Russia. In regard to this clonotype: Its antigen is still unknown.

It was with a sample-barcoded 5' primer and a J-beta primer mix that a second PCR of roughly 7 to 12 cycles was run. Unique molecular identifiers of 12 random nucleotides labeled each cDNA. At least 3 million CDR3-containing paired-end reads were obtained per sample. TCRdb used MiXCR to reprocess the 5' RACE reads, holding one entry per CDR3 protein. The data show some 640,000 distinct CDR3 sequences, with over 45% seen just once and roughly 31% held by the top ten. Germline CDR1 is LNHDA and CDR2 is SQIVND (reference sequence). Trimming left V 5 bases short and J 2 bases short, with 16 bases between. The length of the CDR3 is 15 residues.

The specimen sequenced was blood. The chain joins TRBV19 to TRBJ2-7; D assignment may be TRBD1 or TRBD2 (5 bases each). The sequence derives from a woman in her fifties or sixties in good health. CDR3 nucleotide sequence: TGTGCCAGTAGTTCCACGGGGCTAGCAGCCTACGAGCAGTACTTC. Its translation: CASSSTGLAAYEQYF.